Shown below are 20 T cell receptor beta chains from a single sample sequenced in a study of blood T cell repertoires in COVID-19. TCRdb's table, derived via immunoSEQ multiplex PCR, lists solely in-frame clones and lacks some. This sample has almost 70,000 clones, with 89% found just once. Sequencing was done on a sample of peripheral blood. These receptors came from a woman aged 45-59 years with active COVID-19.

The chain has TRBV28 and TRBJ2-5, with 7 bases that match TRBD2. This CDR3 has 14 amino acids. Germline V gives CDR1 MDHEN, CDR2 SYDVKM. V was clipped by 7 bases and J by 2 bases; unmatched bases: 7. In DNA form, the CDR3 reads TGTGCCAGCATTAACGGGGGGACTCAAGAGACCCAGTACTTC. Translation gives CASINGGTQETQYF.

The CDR3 here is CATQGGPMDYTF. The CDR3 nucleotides read TGTGCCACCCAGGGCGGACCTATGGACTACACCTTC. The rearrangement joins TRBV28 to TRBJ1-2; weak D call: TRBD1 (5 bases). The CDR3 length is 12 residues. CDR1 is MDHEN, CDR2 SYDVKM, per germline. Between the trimmed V and J ends, which lost 10 bases and 10 bases, there was a span of 19 bases.

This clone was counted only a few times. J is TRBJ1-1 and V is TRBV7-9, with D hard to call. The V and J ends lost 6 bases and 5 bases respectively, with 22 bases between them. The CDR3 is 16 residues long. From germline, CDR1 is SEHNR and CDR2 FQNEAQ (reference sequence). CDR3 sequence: CASSSAPGVGRTEAFF. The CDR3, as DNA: TGTGCCAGCAGTTCCGCCCCCGGGGTCGGTCGGACTGAAGCTTTCTTT.

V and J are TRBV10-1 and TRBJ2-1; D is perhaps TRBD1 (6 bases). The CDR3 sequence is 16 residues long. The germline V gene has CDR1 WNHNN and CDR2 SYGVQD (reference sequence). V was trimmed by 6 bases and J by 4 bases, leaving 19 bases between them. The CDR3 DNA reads TGCGCCAGCAGCGTTTCCGGGACACAGGTTTACAATGAGCAGTTCTTC. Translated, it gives CASSVSGTQVYNEQFF.

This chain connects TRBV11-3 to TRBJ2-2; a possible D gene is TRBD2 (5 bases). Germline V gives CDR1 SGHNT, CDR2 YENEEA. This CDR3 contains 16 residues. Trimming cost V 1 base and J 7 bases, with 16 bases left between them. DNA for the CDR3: TGTGCCAGCAGCTTAGTTTCCGGGAAAAGAAGCGGGGAGCTGTTTTTT. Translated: CASSLVSGKRSGELFF. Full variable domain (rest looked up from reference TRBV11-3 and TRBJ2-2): EAGVVQSPRYKIIEKKQPVAFWCNPISGHNTLYWYLQNLGQGPELLIRYENEEAVDDSQLPKDRFSAERLKGVDSTLKIQPAELGDSAVYLCASSLVSGKRSGELFFGEGSRLTVL.

Here the CDR3 DNA reads TGTGCCAGCAGCCCGACCCCGGGGGTAGTCCAAGATACGCAGTATTTT. This translates into CASSPTPGVVQDTQYF. The V gene is TRBV9, the J gene TRBJ2-3; maybe TRBD2 (6 bases). The germline CDR1 and CDR2 sequences are SGDLS and YYNGEE. The CDR3 length is 16 residues. The V end was cut by 4 bases, the J end by 5 bases, with 20 bases between.

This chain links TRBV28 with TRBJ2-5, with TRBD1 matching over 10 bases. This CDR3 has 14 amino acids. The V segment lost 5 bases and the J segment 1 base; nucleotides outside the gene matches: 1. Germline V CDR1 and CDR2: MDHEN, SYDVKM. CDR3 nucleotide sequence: TGTGCCAGCAGTCGGACAGGGGGCCAAGAGACCCAGTACTTC. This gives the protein CASSRTGGQETQYF.

The DNA of the CDR3 is TGCGCCAGCAGCTCGAGGGGCAGGGGCGTGAACACCGGGGAGCTGTTTTTT. It codes for CASSSRGRGVNTGELFF. The genes are TRBV5-1 and TRBJ2-2; a weak D match, TRBD1 (6 bases). Trimming cost V 3 bases and J 1 base, with 16 bases left between them. The CDR3 length is 17 residues. CDR1 and CDR2 (germline): SGHRS, YFSETQ.

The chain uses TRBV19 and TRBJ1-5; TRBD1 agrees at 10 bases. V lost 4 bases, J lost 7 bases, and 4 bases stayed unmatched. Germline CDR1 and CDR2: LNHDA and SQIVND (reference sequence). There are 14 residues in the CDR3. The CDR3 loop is CASSTGTGAQPQHF. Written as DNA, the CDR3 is TGTGCCAGTAGTACCGGGACAGGGGCCCAGCCCCAGCATTTT.

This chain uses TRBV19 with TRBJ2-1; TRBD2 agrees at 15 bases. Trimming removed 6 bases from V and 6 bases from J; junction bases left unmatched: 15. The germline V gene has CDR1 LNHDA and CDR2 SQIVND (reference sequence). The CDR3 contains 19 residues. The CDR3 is CASRGPRTSGRELVNEQFF. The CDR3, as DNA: TGTGCCAGTAGGGGTCCGAGGACTAGCGGGAGGGAACTAGTCAATGAGCAGTTCTTC.

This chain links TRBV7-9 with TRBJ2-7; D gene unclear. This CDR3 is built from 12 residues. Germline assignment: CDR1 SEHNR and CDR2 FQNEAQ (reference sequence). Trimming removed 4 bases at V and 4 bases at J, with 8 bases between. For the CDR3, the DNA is TGTGCCAGCAGCTCCGACAATTACGAGCAGTACTTC. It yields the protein CASSSDNYEQYF. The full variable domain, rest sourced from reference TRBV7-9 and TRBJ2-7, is DTGVSQNPRHKITKRGQNVTFRCDPISEHNRLYWYRQTLGQGPEFLTYFQNEAQLEKSRLLSDRFSAERPKGSFSTLEIQRTEQGDSAMYLCASSSDNYEQYFGPGTRLTVT.

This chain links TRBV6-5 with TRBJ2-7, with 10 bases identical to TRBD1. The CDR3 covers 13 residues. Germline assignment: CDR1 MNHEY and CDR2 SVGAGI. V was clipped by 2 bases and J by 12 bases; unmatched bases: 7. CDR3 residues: CASSYSGQGGMYF. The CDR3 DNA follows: TGTGCCAGCAGTTACAGCGGACAGGGGGGCATGTACTTC.

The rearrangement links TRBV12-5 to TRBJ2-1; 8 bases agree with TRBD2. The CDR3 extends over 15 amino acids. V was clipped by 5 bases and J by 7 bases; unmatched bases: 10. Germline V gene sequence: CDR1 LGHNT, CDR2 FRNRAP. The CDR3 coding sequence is TGTGCTAGTGGTCCGGGGGCAGCGGGGGTAAATGAGCAGTTCTTC. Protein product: CASGPGAAGVNEQFF.

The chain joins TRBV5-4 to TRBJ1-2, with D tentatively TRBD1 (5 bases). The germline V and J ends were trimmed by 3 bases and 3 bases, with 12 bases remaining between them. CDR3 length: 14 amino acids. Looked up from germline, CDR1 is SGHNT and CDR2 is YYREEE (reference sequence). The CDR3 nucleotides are TGTGCCAGCAGCTCAGGGATAGTCGACTATGGCTACACCTTC. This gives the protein CASSSGIVDYGYTF.

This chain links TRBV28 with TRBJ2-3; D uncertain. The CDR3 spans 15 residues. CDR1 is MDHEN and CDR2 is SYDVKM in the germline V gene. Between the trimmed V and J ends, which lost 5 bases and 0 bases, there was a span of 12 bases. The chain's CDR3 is CASSPRATSTDTQYF. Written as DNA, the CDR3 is TGTGCCAGCAGTCCCCGAGCGACTAGCACAGATACGCAGTATTTT.

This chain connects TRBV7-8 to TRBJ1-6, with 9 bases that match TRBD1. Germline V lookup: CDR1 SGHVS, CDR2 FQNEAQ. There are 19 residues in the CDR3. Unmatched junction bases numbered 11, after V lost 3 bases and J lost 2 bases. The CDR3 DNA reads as TGTGCCAGCAGCTTCGGCCGAACAGGACAGGGGACCTATAATTCACCCCTCCACTTT. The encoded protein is CASSFGRTGQGTYNSPLHF.

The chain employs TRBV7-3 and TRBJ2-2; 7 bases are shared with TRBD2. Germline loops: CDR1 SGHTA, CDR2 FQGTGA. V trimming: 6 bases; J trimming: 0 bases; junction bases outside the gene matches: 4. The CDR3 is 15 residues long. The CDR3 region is CASRTGLANTGELFF. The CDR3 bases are TGTGCCAGCAGGACCGGACTAGCGAACACCGGGGAGCTGTTTTTT. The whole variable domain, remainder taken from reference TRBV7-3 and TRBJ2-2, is GAGVSQTPSNKVTEKGKYVELRCDPISGHTALYWYRQSLGQGPEFLIYFQGTGAADDSGLPNDRFFAVRPEGSVSTLKIQRTERGDSAVYLCASRTGLANTGELFFGEGSRLTVL.

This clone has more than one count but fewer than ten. The CDR3 DNA reads as TGTGCCAGCAGACGACCCGGGACAACTGGAAACACCATATATTTT. Its translation: CASRRPGTTGNTIYF. This chain connects TRBV11-2 to TRBJ1-3; weak D call: TRBD1 (6 bases). V was trimmed by 6 bases and J by 2 bases, leaving 14 bases between them. CDR1 is SGHAT and CDR2 is FQNNGV in the germline V gene. The CDR3 runs to 15 residues.

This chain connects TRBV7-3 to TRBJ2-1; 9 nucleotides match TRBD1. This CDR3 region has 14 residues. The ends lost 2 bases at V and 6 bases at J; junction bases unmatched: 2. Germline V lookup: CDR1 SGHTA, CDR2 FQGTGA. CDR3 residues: CASSLGTGINEQFF. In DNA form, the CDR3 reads TGTGCCAGCAGCTTAGGGACAGGGATCAATGAGCAGTTCTTC. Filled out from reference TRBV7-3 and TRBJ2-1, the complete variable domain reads GAGVSQTPSNKVTEKGKYVELRCDPISGHTALYWYRQSLGQGPEFLIYFQGTGAADDSGLPNDRFFAVRPEGSVSTLKIQRTERGDSAVYLCASSLGTGINEQFFGPGTRLTVL.

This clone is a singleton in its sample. CDR3 sequence: CASTQAGPYNEQFF. CDR3 nucleotide sequence: TGTGCCAGTACCCAGGCGGGACCCTACAATGAGCAGTTCTTC. The chain recombines TRBV27 with TRBJ2-1, with D maybe TRBD2 (6 bases). This CDR3 comprises 14 residues. The V and J ends lost 9 bases and 2 bases respectively, with 14 bases between them. Germline V gene lookup returns CDR1 MNHEY and CDR2 SMNVEV (reference sequence).